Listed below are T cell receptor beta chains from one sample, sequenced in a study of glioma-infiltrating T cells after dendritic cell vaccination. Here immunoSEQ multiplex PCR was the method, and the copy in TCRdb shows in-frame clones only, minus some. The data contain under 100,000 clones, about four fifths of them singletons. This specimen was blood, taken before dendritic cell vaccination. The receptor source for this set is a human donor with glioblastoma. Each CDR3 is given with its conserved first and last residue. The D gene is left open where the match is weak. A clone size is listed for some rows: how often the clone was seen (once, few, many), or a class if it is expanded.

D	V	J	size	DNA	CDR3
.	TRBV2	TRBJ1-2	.	TGTGCCAGCCCCCCGGAAGGAGGGTGGGGCTACACCTTC	CASPPEGGWGYTF
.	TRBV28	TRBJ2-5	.	TGTGCCAGCAGTCCCACGAGCAGCGGGCAAGAGACCCAGTACTTC	CASSPTSSGQETQYF
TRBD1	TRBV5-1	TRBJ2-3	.	TGCGCCAGCAGCATCCGGGACAGGGGACCTAGCACAGATACGCAGTATTTT	CASSIRDRGPSTDTQYF
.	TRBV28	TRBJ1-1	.	TGTGCCAGCAGTTTGCTACTTGACAGGTTAGGGGGTGATACTGAAGCTTTCTTT	CASSLLLDRLGGDTEAFF
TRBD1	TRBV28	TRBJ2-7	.	TGTGCCAGCAATCCGTCAGGGGGAACCTACGAGCAGTACTTC	CASNPSGGTYEQYF
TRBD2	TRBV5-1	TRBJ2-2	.	TGCGCCAGCAGCTTCCTAGCGGGAGGTACCGGGGAGCTGTTTTTT	CASSFLAGGTGELFF
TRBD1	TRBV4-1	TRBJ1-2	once	TGCGCCAGCAGCCAAGGTATTTCTGGGACAGGGACTAACTATGGCTACACCTTC	CASSQGISGTGTNYGYTF
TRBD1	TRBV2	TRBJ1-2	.	TGTGCCAGCAAATTGACAGGGGGCGAAGGCTACACCTTC	CASKLTGGEGYTF
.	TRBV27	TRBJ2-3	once	TGTGCCAGCAGTCTCTCCCCACTTAGCACAGATACGCAGTATTTT	CASSLSPLSTDTQYF
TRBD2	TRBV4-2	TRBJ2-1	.	TGTGCCAGCAGCCAAGCCCCGGGACTAGCGGGGGGGAATGAGCAGTTCTTC	CASSQAPGLAGGNEQFF
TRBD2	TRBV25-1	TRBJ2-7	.	TGTGCCAGCAGTGAATGGGGACTAGCGGGAGACGAGCAGTACTTC	CASSEWGLAGDEQYF
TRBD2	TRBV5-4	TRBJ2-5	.	TGTGCCAGCAGCTTTCAACTAGCGGGAGGGCCATTTGAGACCCAGTACTTC	CASSFQLAGGPFETQYF
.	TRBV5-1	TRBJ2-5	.	TGCGCCAGCAGCTGGGGGCCCCAGGAGGAGACCCAGTACTTC	CASSWGPQEETQYF
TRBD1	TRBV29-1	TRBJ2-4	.	TGCAGCGTTCTTGCCCAGGCGGGACAGGGCGTTACGAGAAACATTCAGTACTTC	CSVLAQAGQGVTRNIQYF
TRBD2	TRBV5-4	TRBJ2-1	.	TGTGCCATCCCTCTAGGGGCGGGAGTTTCCTACAATGAGCAGTTCTTC	CAIPLGAGVSYNEQFF
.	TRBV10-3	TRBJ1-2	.	TGTGCCATCAGTGATAGGAGGTTGAACTATGGCTACACCTTC	CAISDRRLNYGYTF
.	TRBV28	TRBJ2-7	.	TGTGCCAGCAGTTTACCCTTAGCGCGGGAAATCTACGAGCAGTACTTC	CASSLPLAREIYEQYF
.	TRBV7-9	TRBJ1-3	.	TGTGCCAGCAGCTCTCCCCCAGGTTGGCTTGGAAACACCATATATTTT	CASSSPPGWLGNTIYF
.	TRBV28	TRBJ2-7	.	TGTGCCAGCGGCTGGCCGAATTACGAGCAGTACTTC	CASGWPNYEQYF
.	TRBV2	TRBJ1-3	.	TGTGCCAGCAGCTTTCGGGACGGGGGAAATGGAAACACCATATATTTT	CASSFRDGGNGNTIYF
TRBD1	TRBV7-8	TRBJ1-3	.	TGTGCCAGCAGCTTAAAGGCCAGGGGGTCTGGAAACACCATATATTTT	CASSLKARGSGNTIYF
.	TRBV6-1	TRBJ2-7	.	TGTGCCAGCAGTTCCGACAGCTACGAGCAGTACTTC	CASSSDSYEQYF
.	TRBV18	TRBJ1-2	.	TGTGCCAGCCTCTTGGGATGGAGGGGAAGACCATATGGCTACACCTTC	CASLLGWRGRPYGYTF
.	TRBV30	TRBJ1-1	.	TGTGCCTGGAGTGTACCGGGGAAGGCTTTCTTT	CAWSVPGKAFF
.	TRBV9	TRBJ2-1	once	TGTGCCAGCAGCGTAGCGGAGGGGAACTACAATGAGCAGTTCTTC	CASSVAEGNYNEQFF
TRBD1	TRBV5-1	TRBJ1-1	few	TGCGCCAGCAGCCCAGGGGGCGCAAGGAACACTGAAGCTTTCTTT	CASSPGGARNTEAFF
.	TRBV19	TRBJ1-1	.	TGTGCCAGTATGCCACAGGCGACAAACACTGAAGCTTTCTTT	CASMPQATNTEAFF
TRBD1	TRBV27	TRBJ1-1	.	TGTGCCAGCAGTTTCGGGACAGGCATGAACACTGAAGCTTTCTTT	CASSFGTGMNTEAFF
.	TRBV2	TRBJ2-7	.	TGTGCCAGCATGAGCAGGGCTTCCTACGAGCAGTACTTC	CASMSRASYEQYF
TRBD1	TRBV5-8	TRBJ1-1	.	TGTGCCAGCAGCCCGTATCCGGGACAGTCCATGAACACTGAAGCTTTCTTT	CASSPYPGQSMNTEAFF
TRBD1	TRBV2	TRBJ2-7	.	TGTGCCAGCAGTGCGGACAGGTCCTACGAGCAGTACTTC	CASSADRSYEQYF
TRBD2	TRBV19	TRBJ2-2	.	TGTGCCAGTAGTTTCGGACTGGGAGGGTCCGGGGAGCTGTTTTTT	CASSFGLGGSGELFF
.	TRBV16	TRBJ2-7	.	TGTGCCAGCAGCAGATACAGGGGAGGCATCTACGAGCAGTACTTC	CASSRYRGGIYEQYF
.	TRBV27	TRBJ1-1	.	TGTGCCAGCAGTTCTATCTTGAACACTGAAGCTTTCTTT	CASSSILNTEAFF
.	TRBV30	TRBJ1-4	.	TGTGCCTGGAGTGTTGGGCCCCTTAATGAAAAACTGTTTTTT	CAWSVGPLNEKLFF
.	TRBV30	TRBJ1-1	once	TGTGCCTGGAGGGCAGGCTTGAACACTGAAGCTTTCTTT	CAWRAGLNTEAFF
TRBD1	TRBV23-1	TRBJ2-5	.	TGCGCCAGCAGTCTTCCGGGACAGCAAGAGACCCAGTACTTC	CASSLPGQQETQYF
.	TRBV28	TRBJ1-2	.	TGTGCCAGCAGTCTTCTTTGGGAGGGGACTGGCTACACCTTC	CASSLLWEGTGYTF